This T cell receptor (beta chain) came from a study of cytomegalovirus exposure and HLA in healthy donors. Overall study results and limits: It has been reported that TCR beta sequences accurately predicted the HLA-A and HLA-B alleles of most subjects. Diagnosis of cytomegalovirus status made by the classifier reportedly showed high specificity and sensitivity. CMV serostatus stood as the only immune exposure information on hand. The study flagged some 170 TCR beta chains as cytomegalovirus-associated.

Per the germline V gene, CDR1 is SQVTM and CDR2 is ANQGSEA. V was cut by 5 bases and J by 1 base, with 11 bases left in between. The CDR3 runs to 13 residues. Comment on this clone: Its target is not known.

PCR employed 60 Vbeta and 13 Jbeta primers. Only in-frame clones appear in the TCRdb table, and some are missing; sequencing was by immunoSEQ multiplex PCR. Altogether around 190,000 clones are present, about 86% being singletons, with the ten largest covering roughly 0.32%. The sequence came from a woman aged 30 to 39 in good health and CMV-seronegative. The sequenced material came from PBMCs. The V gene is TRBV29-1, the J gene TRBJ1-1; tentatively, D is TRBD1 (5 bases). The CDR3 protein is CSVYDSKNTEAFF. The CDR3 region has the DNA TGCAGCGTTTACGACAGTAAGAACACTGAAGCTTTCTTT. Full variable domain (remainder filled in from reference TRBV29-1 and TRBJ1-1): SAVISQKPSRDICQRGTSLTIQCQVDSQVTMMFWYRQQPGQSLTLIATANQGSEATYESGFVIDKFPISRPNLTFSTLTVSNMSPEDSSIYLCSVYDSKNTEAFFGQGTRLTVV.